A selection of T cell receptor beta chains follows, all from one sample in a study of cytomegalovirus exposure and HLA in healthy donors. Sequencing was performed with immunoSEQ multiplex PCR; in TCRdb, only in-frame clones are kept and a portion is missing. The top ten hold approximately 0.8% of the sample, which has 150,000 or so clones, 65% to 85% seen once. The material sequenced was PBMCs. All receptors come from a woman in her late teens or twenties in good health and CMV-seronegative. CDR3s include the opening cysteine and the closing phenylalanine or tryptophan. A D gene is named only where the DNA matches it firmly. Clone size is not always given. Where it is, it says once, few, many or a class for expanded clones.

j_gene: TRBJ2-1; abundance: few; d_gene: -; v_gene: TRBV6-4; CDR3aa: CASSDSAGSYNEQFF; CDR3nt: TGTGCCAGCAGTGACTCAGCGGGCTCCTACAATGAGCAGTTCTTC
j_gene: TRBJ2-1; abundance: -; d_gene: TRBD2; v_gene: TRBV28; CDR3aa: CASSPLLGTGTSGRPDEQFF; CDR3nt: TGTGCCAGCAGTCCCCTTTTAGGGACCGGGACTAGCGGGAGGCCCGATGAGCAGTTCTTC
j_gene: TRBJ1-2; abundance: -; d_gene: -; v_gene: TRBV7-8; CDR3aa: CASSLAGDHRDGGYTF; CDR3nt: TGTGCCAGCAGCTTAGCGGGAGACCACAGGGATGGGGGCTACACCTTC
j_gene: TRBJ2-7; abundance: -; d_gene: TRBD1; v_gene: TRBV5-6; CDR3aa: CASSLGQGVGYEQYF; CDR3nt: TGTGCCAGCAGCTTGGGGCAGGGGGTAGGGTACGAGCAGTACTTC
j_gene: TRBJ2-3; abundance: few; d_gene: TRBD1; v_gene: TRBV27; CDR3aa: CASSLDRGKTDTQYF; CDR3nt: TGTGCCAGCAGTCTCGACAGGGGTAAGACAGATACGCAGTATTTT
j_gene: TRBJ2-5; abundance: -; d_gene: -; v_gene: TRBV6-6; CDR3aa: CASSLATGPQETQYF; CDR3nt: TGTGCCAGCAGTTTAGCTACAGGGCCCCAAGAGACCCAGTACTTC
j_gene: TRBJ1-2; abundance: -; d_gene: TRBD1; v_gene: TRBV6-5; CDR3aa: CASGGNYGYTF; CDR3nt: TGTGCCTCAGGGGGAAACTATGGCTACACCTTC
j_gene: TRBJ2-1; abundance: -; d_gene: TRBD2; v_gene: TRBV7-9; CDR3aa: CASSSTSGRTYNEQFF; CDR3nt: TGTGCCAGCAGCTCTACTAGCGGGAGGACATACAATGAGCAGTTCTTC
j_gene: TRBJ1-2; abundance: -; d_gene: -; v_gene: TRBV5-4; CDR3aa: CASSSDRGSYGYTF; CDR3nt: TGTGCCAGCAGCTCGGACCGAGGGAGCTATGGCTACACCTTC
j_gene: TRBJ2-7; abundance: once; d_gene: TRBD2; v_gene: TRBV29-1; CDR3aa: CSVSSGRNEQYF; CDR3nt: TGCAGCGTTTCTAGCGGGAGGAACGAGCAGTACTTC
j_gene: TRBJ2-1; abundance: -; d_gene: -; v_gene: TRBV7-8; CDR3aa: CASSFGRVYNEQFF; CDR3nt: TGTGCCAGCAGCTTTGGGCGGGTTTACAATGAGCAGTTCTTC
j_gene: TRBJ2-1; abundance: once; d_gene: TRBD2; v_gene: TRBV5-1; CDR3aa: CASSQLAGSYNEQFF; CDR3nt: TGCGCCAGCAGCCAACTAGCGGGATCGTACAATGAGCAGTTCTTC
j_gene: TRBJ2-5; abundance: -; d_gene: -; v_gene: TRBV21-1; CDR3aa: CASSKDRRTMVQTQYF; CDR3nt: TGTGCCAGCAGCAAAGATCGGAGGACTATGGTCCAGACCCAGTACTTC
j_gene: TRBJ2-1; abundance: -; d_gene: -; v_gene: TRBV6-4; CDR3aa: CASSPGTSGYNEQFF; CDR3nt: TGTGCCAGCAGTCCGGGTACTTCCGGCTACAATGAGCAGTTCTTC
j_gene: TRBJ2-1; abundance: -; d_gene: TRBD1; v_gene: TRBV6-5; CDR3aa: CASSRNTGVNEQFF; CDR3nt: TGTGCCAGCAGTCGCAATACAGGGGTCAATGAGCAGTTCTTC
j_gene: TRBJ2-1; abundance: -; d_gene: TRBD2; v_gene: TRBV5-5; CDR3aa: CASSLKRDYEQFF; CDR3nt: TGTGCCAGCAGCTTGAAGCGGGACTATGAGCAGTTCTTC
j_gene: TRBJ2-1; abundance: -; d_gene: TRBD2; v_gene: TRBV19; CDR3aa: CASGLARTREQFF; CDR3nt: TGTGCCAGCGGACTAGCGCGTACGAGGGAGCAGTTCTTC
j_gene: TRBJ2-7; abundance: few; d_gene: -; v_gene: TRBV28; CDR3aa: CASISPGTSYEQYF; CDR3nt: TGTGCCAGCATTTCCCCAGGCACCTCCTACGAGCAGTACTTC
j_gene: TRBJ1-1; abundance: -; d_gene: -; v_gene: TRBV11-3; CDR3aa: CASSLGGLSTEAFF; CDR3nt: TGTGCCAGCAGCTTGGGGGGGCTAAGCACTGAAGCTTTCTTT
j_gene: TRBJ1-1; abundance: few; d_gene: -; v_gene: TRBV7-2; CDR3aa: CASSLAYMNTEAFF; CDR3nt: TGTGCCAGCAGCTTAGCGTACATGAACACTGAAGCTTTCTTT
j_gene: TRBJ2-1; abundance: -; d_gene: TRBD2; v_gene: TRBV10-1; CDR3aa: CASSESGGTREFF; CDR3nt: TGCGCCAGCAGTGAGTCTGGAGGGACTAGGGAGTTCTTC
j_gene: TRBJ1-4; abundance: -; d_gene: -; v_gene: TRBV5-4; CDR3aa: CASSLKGANEKLFF; CDR3nt: TGTGCCAGCAGCTTGAAGGGGGCTAATGAAAAACTGTTTTTT
j_gene: TRBJ2-4; abundance: -; d_gene: -; v_gene: TRBV12-2; CDR3aa: CASRLEDSPAKNIQYF; CDR3nt: TGTGCAAGTCGCTTAGAGGACAGCCCAGCCAAAAACATTCAGTACTTC
j_gene: TRBJ2-2; abundance: -; d_gene: -; v_gene: TRBV27; CDR3aa: CASSSPTLGAANTGELFF; CDR3nt: TGTGCCAGCAGTTCGCCTACGTTGGGAGCCGCGAACACCGGGGAGCTGTTTTTT
j_gene: TRBJ2-1; abundance: -; d_gene: TRBD2; v_gene: TRBV5-4; CDR3aa: CASSLDFGTSGNEQFF; CDR3nt: TGTGCCAGCAGCTTGGACTTTGGGACTAGCGGGAATGAGCAGTTCTTC
j_gene: TRBJ2-1; abundance: -; d_gene: -; v_gene: TRBV27; CDR3aa: CASRPLGLAFHNEQFF; CDR3nt: TGTGCCAGCAGACCCTTAGGCCTAGCTTTTCACAATGAGCAGTTCTTC
j_gene: TRBJ2-2; abundance: -; d_gene: -; v_gene: TRBV29-1; CDR3aa: CSVLRGLNTGELFF; CDR3nt: TGCAGCGTTCTCAGGGGCTTGAACACCGGGGAGCTGTTTTTT
j_gene: TRBJ2-7; abundance: -; d_gene: -; v_gene: TRBV27; CDR3aa: CASSFSGFVHEQYF; CDR3nt: TGTGCCAGCAGTTTTAGCGGTTTTGTCCACGAGCAGTACTTC
j_gene: TRBJ2-3; abundance: few; d_gene: -; v_gene: TRBV12-5; CDR3aa: CASGLATGFIGTDTQYF; CDR3nt: TGTGCTAGTGGTTTGGCAACAGGGTTTATTGGCACAGATACGCAGTATTTT
j_gene: TRBJ2-3; abundance: -; d_gene: TRBD2; v_gene: TRBV5-1; CDR3aa: CATGLAGGLGTQYF; CDR3nt: TGCGCCACCGGACTAGCGGGAGGGTTAGGTACGCAGTATTTT
j_gene: TRBJ2-3; abundance: -; d_gene: -; v_gene: TRBV6-4; CDR3aa: CASSDNWGRTDTQYF; CDR3nt: TGTGCCAGCAGTGACAACTGGGGGCGCACAGATACGCAGTATTTT
j_gene: TRBJ2-1; abundance: -; d_gene: -; v_gene: TRBV5-4; CDR3aa: CASSPSVSYNEQFF; CDR3nt: TGTGCCAGCAGCCCAAGCGTTTCCTACAATGAGCAGTTCTTC
j_gene: TRBJ2-7; abundance: -; d_gene: TRBD2; v_gene: TRBV5-1; CDR3aa: CASSSRGLADYEQYF; CDR3nt: TGCGCCAGCAGTTCGAGGGGACTAGCGGACTACGAGCAGTACTTC
j_gene: TRBJ1-1; abundance: few; d_gene: TRBD1; v_gene: TRBV25-1; CDR3aa: CASIQRGRTEAFF; CDR3nt: TGTGCCAGCATACAGAGGGGGCGCACTGAAGCTTTCTTT
j_gene: TRBJ2-6; abundance: -; d_gene: -; v_gene: TRBV19; CDR3aa: CASSIVGRSGANVLTF; CDR3nt: TGTGCCAGTAGTATAGTCGGTCGGTCTGGGGCCAACGTCCTGACTTTC